This T cell receptor beta chain emerged from a study of T cells in Graves' hyperthyroidism and ophthalmopathy. Germline V gene data show CDR1 as MDHEN and CDR2 as SYDVKM. The CDR3 is 16 amino acids. Amplification of TCR beta CDR3 regions used RNA as the template. The TCR CDR3 first-round RT-PCR relied on the HTBI primer set. TCRdb itself ran the multiplex PCR reads through MiXCR, one entry per CDR3 protein. The table lists around 600,000 distinct CDR3 sequences, approximately 14% of them singletons, with about 12% in the top ten. With regard to this clonotype: A much larger clone is a single base away; this may be a read error.

Sequencing input: blood. This TCR was recovered from a woman aged 50 to 60 with Graves' ophthalmopathy. The chain joins TRBV28 to TRBJ2-1, with 10 bases fitting TRBD2. CDR3 sequence: CANSSGLAGVRDEQFF. CDR3 coding DNA: TGTGCCAACAGTTCCGGGCTAGCGGGAGTACGGGATGAGCAGTTCTTC.